The subject of this entry is one T cell receptor (beta chain). Its specific antigen is unknown. No clone much larger than this one lies a single base away; base qualities are absent. These data come from a study of T-cell memory formation after mild COVID-19 (dated by TCRdb to about 2021). About the study as a whole: TCR sequence clusters from the two donors were largely donor specific. T-cell clones expanding and contracting after mild COVID-19 in a couple of donors were tracked by longitudinal TCRalpha and TCRbeta repertoire sequencing. The cohort comprised two young, previously healthy adult volunteers, one female and one male.

What the work shows at the level of the full study, not this receptor alone: SARS-CoV-2 specificity of the second-wave clones peaking on day 37 was not confirmed. Balanced CD4/CD8 phenotypes were observed for clones contracting from day 15 to 85, whereas a bias towards CD4+ was observed for a second wave of clones expanding from day 15 to 37. Some responding clones were found in pre-infection memory, which suggests that pre-existing cross-reactive memory T cells took part in the SARS-CoV-2 response. The study included only a couple of mild cases, and larger cohorts that include severe cases with pre-infection samples were judged to be necessary. Contracting CD4+ clones were found mainly in CM and EM memory subsets, while CD8+ clones were enriched in EMRA.

V is clipped by 4 bases and J by 5 bases, and the sequence between their germline boundaries is 21 bases long. CDR1 is given as SGHRS and CDR2 as YFSETQ, both from the germline V gene. The CDR3 measures 17 amino acids from cysteine to phenylalanine. Just CDR3 DNA is preserved here, 51 bases in frame from base 1. The reads were generated on an Illumina NovaSeq 6000. cDNA libraries for TCRalpha and TCRbeta were prepared by 5'RACE using constant-segment primers, with sample barcodes and unique molecular identifiers added. RNA was extracted from every sample with Trizol reagent. The libraries were amplified in two PCR steps, and the second step added a second sample barcode and Illumina TruSeq adapters. Sequencing of the libraries was done on an Illumina NovaSeq, producing 2 x 150 bp paired-end reads. On the authors' methods: Reads were demultiplexed and collapsed into UMI-guided consensus sequences with migec v1.2.7. Using mixcr v2.1.11, UMI consensuses were aligned to TRA and TRB V and J templates and then assembled into clonotypes. A clonotype was counted as expanded or contracted only if both edgeR and NoisET called the change significant, with noise models trained on biological replicates. For edgeR calls, the cutoffs were a false discovery rate-adjusted p below 0.01 and a log2 fold-change threshold of 1. As an exploratory analysis of dynamics, PCA with hierarchical clustering was applied to max-normalized trajectories of the 1000 most abundant clonotypes. Each responding clone was given a CD4 or CD8 phenotype based on the CD4+ and CD8+ repertoires, which had been sequenced separately. The public reads were reanalyzed by TCRdb: fastp trimming at Q25, MiXCR alignment, in-frame beta chains only. CDR3 protein duplicates are merged, each entry listing the most common genes and DNA. It is TCRdb's table, rather than the study itself, that gives the V and J calls and clone size. The sample table contains under 450,000 distinct CDR3 sequences; only one count was recorded for more than 20% of them. Around 14% of the sample is held by the ten biggest clonotypes.

PBMCs were isolated by Ficoll-Paque density gradient centrifugation. The clonotype comes from an adult woman who had mild COVID-19 (a few samples of this study predate the infection). The sample titles of this study are shuffled in the database, so cell type and time point are left out; the donor was told from shared clones. The sequenced sample was PBMCs or a T cell subset sorted from them (not recorded which). The chain employs TRBV5-1 and TRBJ2-2; possibly the D gene is TRBD2, per 5 matching bases. Here is the DNA: TGCGCCAGCAGCGCCGGAGGCGGGCCCCTATTTACCGGGGAGCTGTTTTTT. This is translated as CASSAGGGPLFTGELFF. Supplemented by the reference TRBV5-1 and TRBJ2-2 proteins around the CDR3, the complete variable domain is KAGVTQTPRYLIKTRGQQVTLSCSPISGHRSVSWYQQTPGQGLQFLFEYFSETQRNKGNFPGRFSGRQFSNSRSEMNVSTLELGDSALYLCASSAGGGPLFTGELFFGEGSRLTVL.